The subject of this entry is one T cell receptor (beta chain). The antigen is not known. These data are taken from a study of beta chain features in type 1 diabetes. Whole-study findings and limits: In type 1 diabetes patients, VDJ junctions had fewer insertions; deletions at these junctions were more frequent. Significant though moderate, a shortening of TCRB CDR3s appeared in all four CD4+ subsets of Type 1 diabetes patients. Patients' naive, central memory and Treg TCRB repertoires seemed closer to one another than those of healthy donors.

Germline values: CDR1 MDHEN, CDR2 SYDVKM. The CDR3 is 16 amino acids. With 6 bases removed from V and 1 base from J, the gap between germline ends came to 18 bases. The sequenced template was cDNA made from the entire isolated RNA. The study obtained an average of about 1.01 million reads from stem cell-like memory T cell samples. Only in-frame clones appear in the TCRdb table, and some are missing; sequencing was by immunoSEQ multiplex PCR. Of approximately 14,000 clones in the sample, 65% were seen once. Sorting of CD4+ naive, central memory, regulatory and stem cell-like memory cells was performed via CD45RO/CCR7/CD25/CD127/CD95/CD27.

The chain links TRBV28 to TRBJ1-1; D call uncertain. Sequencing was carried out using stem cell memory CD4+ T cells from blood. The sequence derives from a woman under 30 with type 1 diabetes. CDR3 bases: TGTGCCAGCAGGGCCGGGAATGGGCCGAGGAACACTGAAGCTTTCTTT. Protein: CASRAGNGPRNTEAFF. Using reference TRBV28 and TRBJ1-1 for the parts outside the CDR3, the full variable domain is DVKVTQSSRYLVKRTGEKVFLECVQDMDHENMFWYRQDPGLGLRLIYFSYDVKMKEKGDIPEGYSVSREKKERFSLILESASTNQTSMYLCASRAGNGPRNTEAFFGQGTRLTVV.